The rows below give T cell receptor beta chains drawn from one sample of a study of shared T cell receptors in the human thymus. Only in-frame clones appear in the TCRdb table, and some are missing; sequencing was by immunoSEQ multiplex PCR. The table has hundreds of thousands of clones, 85% to 95% seen once; the top ten hold roughly 0.02%. The sequencing sample was made of thymocytes. The receptors come from a human donor. Both conserved end residues are part of each CDR3. D genes are given only for firm matches. Some rows have no size entry. The others give once, few or many, or a class for an expanded clone.

TRBJ2-3,.,once,TRBV4-2,CASSHYSGSRGWQYF,TGTGCCAGCAGCCACTATAGCGGATCACGAGGGTGGCAGTATTTT
TRBJ2-7,.,.,TRBV28,CASSSLTNEQYF,TGTGCCAGCAGTTCCCTTACAAACGAGCAGTACTTC
TRBJ1-2,TRBD1,.,TRBV27,CASSLGQGYGYTF,TGTGCCAGCAGCCTGGGACAGGGCTATGGCTACACCTTC
TRBJ2-2,.,.,TRBV25-1,CASSERFRGGTGELFF,TGTGCCAGCAGTGAACGTTTTAGGGGCGGCACCGGGGAGCTGTTTTTT
TRBJ2-7,TRBD2,once,TRBV10-1,CASSTPGTSGSLERYEQYF,TGCGCCAGCAGCACCCCCGGGACTAGCGGGAGCCTCGAACGCTACGAGCAGTACTTC
TRBJ2-7,TRBD2,.,TRBV14,CASSQDGSNLAGVLGEQYF,TGTGCCAGCAGCCAAGATGGGAGTAACTTAGCGGGAGTCCTCGGGGAGCAGTACTTC
TRBJ1-1,.,.,TRBV10-3,CAISESGRREGGNTEAFF,TGTGCCATCAGTGAGTCCGGCAGGAGGGAGGGGGGGAACACTGAAGCTTTCTTT
TRBJ1-5,.,.,TRBV5-5,CASSTGQTNNQPQHF,TGTGCCAGCAGCACTGGACAGACTAACAATCAGCCCCAGCATTTT
TRBJ2-2,.,.,TRBV6-5,CASTPHVEAGELFF,TGTGCCAGCACCCCTCATGTAGAGGCCGGGGAGCTGTTTTTT
TRBJ1-3,.,.,TRBV4-1,CASSQDREGRTGNTIYF,TGCGCCAGCAGCCAAGATCGGGAGGGGAGGACTGGAAACACCATATATTTT
TRBJ2-4,TRBD1,.,TRBV5-8,CASSPGQGATKNIQYF,TGTGCCAGCAGCCCGGGACAGGGGGCGACCAAAAACATTCAGTACTTC
TRBJ2-7,.,once,TRBV11-2,CASSLRAREQYF,TGTGCCAGCAGCTTACGTGCACGCGAGCAGTACTTC
TRBJ2-7,TRBD2,.,TRBV4-3,CASSHGAGDSYEQYF,TGCGCCAGCAGTCACGGAGCGGGAGATTCCTACGAGCAGTACTTC
TRBJ2-7,.,once,TRBV10-3,CAIRTTAGTLSYEQYF,TGTGCCATCAGGACGACTGCCGGGACACTGTCCTACGAGCAGTACTTC
TRBJ2-7,TRBD1,.,TRBV28,CASRRQGAPDEQYF,TGTGCCAGCAGACGACAGGGAGCCCCCGACGAGCAGTACTTC
TRBJ2-1,TRBD2,.,TRBV7-6,CASSSAGTSGSYNEQFF,TGTGCCAGCAGCTCTGCCGGGACTAGCGGGAGTTACAATGAGCAGTTCTTC
TRBJ2-7,TRBD2,once,TRBV27,CASSPETSGRKVQYF,TGTGCCAGCAGTCCAGAGACTAGCGGGAGAAAAGTGCAGTACTTC
TRBJ1-5,TRBD1,.,TRBV18,CASSPGPGQGKIQPQHF,TGTGCCAGCTCACCGGGTCCGGGACAGGGTAAGATTCAGCCCCAGCATTTT
TRBJ1-1,.,once,TRBV19,CASSPGRNTEAFF,TGTGCCAGTAGTCCAGGGAGGAACACTGAAGCTTTCTTT
TRBJ2-2,.,.,TRBV27,CASPGLCAGELFF,TGTGCCAGCCCTGGACTGTGTGCCGGGGAGCTGTTTTTT
TRBJ1-5,.,.,TRBV6-4,CASSEGNQPQHF,TGTGCCAGCAGTGAAGGCAATCAGCCCCAGCATTTT
TRBJ2-1,.,.,TRBV12-5,CASGLRESSYNEQFF,TGTGCTAGTGGTTTGAGGGAAAGCTCCTACAATGAGCAGTTCTTC
TRBJ2-1,.,.,TRBV6-5,CASSYSRDFYNEQFF,TGTGCCAGCAGTTACTCCCGGGACTTCTACAATGAGCAGTTCTTC
TRBJ1-1,.,.,TRBV18,CASTGQNTEAFF,TGTGCCAGCACTGGACAAAACACTGAAGCTTTCTTT
TRBJ2-1,.,.,TRBV28,CASSFMPRNDEQFF,TGTGCCAGCAGTTTTATGCCCAGGAACGATGAGCAGTTCTTC
TRBJ1-4,.,.,TRBV28,CASSPGRGADEKLFF,TGTGCCAGCAGTCCGGGGCGAGGGGCCGATGAAAAACTGTTTTTT
TRBJ2-3,.,once,TRBV5-4,CASSLAGEVARSSTDTQYF,TGTGCCAGCAGCTTGGCGGGCGAAGTGGCGAGGTCTAGCACAGATACGCAGTATTTT
TRBJ2-7,.,.,TRBV7-6,CASSLRTSSYTGEQYF,TGTGCCAGCAGCCTAAGGACGTCTAGTTACACGGGGGAGCAGTACTTC
TRBJ2-2,TRBD2,.,TRBV6-5,CASSYSLAGDTGELFF,TGTGCCAGCAGTTACTCGCTAGCGGGAGACACCGGGGAGCTGTTTTTT
TRBJ2-5,TRBD1,.,TRBV27,CASSLGGTGRETQYF,TGTGCCAGCAGTTTAGGGGGGACAGGTCGGGAGACCCAGTACTTC
TRBJ1-1,TRBD1,.,TRBV27,CASSSRGLGTEAFF,TGTGCCAGCAGTTCCAGGGGGCTTGGCACTGAAGCTTTCTTT
TRBJ1-1,.,.,TRBV5-6,CASSLREVTEAFF,TGTGCCAGCAGCTTAAGGGAGGTCACTGAAGCTTTCTTT
TRBJ1-1,.,.,TRBV11-2,CASSPQAGPEAFF,TGTGCCAGCAGCCCCCAGGCGGGGCCTGAAGCTTTCTTT
TRBJ2-7,TRBD1,.,TRBV27,CASSNQTGGGEQYF,TGTGCCAGCAGTAATCAGACAGGGGGCGGCGAGCAGTACTTC
TRBJ1-5,.,.,TRBV19,CASSISRDKRNQPQHF,TGTGCCAGTAGTATAAGCCGGGACAAGAGAAATCAGCCCCAGCATTTT
TRBJ2-5,.,.,TRBV7-9,CASSWGTAGYQETQYF,TGTGCCAGCAGCTGGGGGACCGCGGGCTACCAAGAGACCCAGTACTTC
TRBJ1-1,.,.,TRBV5-1,CASSLGGTGNTEAFF,TGCGCCAGCAGCTTGGGGGGAACAGGGAACACTGAAGCTTTCTTT
TRBJ1-1,.,.,TRBV30,CAWSPLNTEAFF,TGTGCCTGGAGCCCACTGAACACTGAAGCTTTCTTT
TRBJ2-7,TRBD2,.,TRBV14,CASSQGHSGRAEAYEQYF,TGTGCCAGCAGCCAAGGTCATAGCGGGAGGGCTGAGGCCTACGAGCAGTACTTC
TRBJ2-7,.,.,TRBV7-9,CASSFTGSYYEQYF,TGTGCCAGCAGCTTTACCGGGTCCTACTACGAGCAGTACTTC
TRBJ1-1,.,.,TRBV6-1,CASRDRQAFF,TGTGCCAGCCGCGACAGGCAAGCTTTCTTT
TRBJ1-2,.,.,TRBV27,CASSPVPSRNYGYTF,TGTGCCAGCAGCCCGGTGCCCAGTAGGAACTATGGCTACACCTTC
TRBJ1-2,.,.,TRBV28,CASSFSPVYGYTF,TGTGCCAGCAGTTTCTCCCCCGTCTATGGCTACACCTTC
TRBJ1-4,TRBD1,.,TRBV14,CASSQGIRTGEKSNEKLFF,TGTGCCAGCAGCCAAGGAATAAGGACAGGTGAAAAGTCTAATGAAAAACTGTTTTTT
TRBJ2-2,.,.,TRBV5-1,CASSSDWVWLTGELFF,TGCGCCAGCAGCTCGGACTGGGTCTGGCTTACCGGGGAGCTGTTTTTT
TRBJ1-6,.,.,TRBV5-6,CASSFLQDSKLNSPLHF,TGTGCCAGCAGCTTCCTCCAGGACAGTAAGCTTAATTCACCCCTCCACTTT
TRBJ2-1,TRBD2,.,TRBV27,CATSGRARLNEQFF,TGTGCCACCAGCGGGAGGGCGCGGTTAAATGAGCAGTTCTTC
TRBJ2-2,TRBD2,once,TRBV7-9,CASSPKPGLANTGELFF,TGTGCCAGCAGCCCGAAGCCGGGACTAGCGAACACCGGGGAGCTGTTTTTT
TRBJ2-2,.,.,TRBV5-1,CASSLVSGELFF,TGCGCCAGCAGCTTGGTTTCCGGGGAGCTGTTTTTT
TRBJ1-2,.,once,TRBV6-1,CASRQLSGKERGYTF,TGTGCCAGCAGACAACTCTCAGGGAAAGAGCGTGGCTACACCTTC
TRBJ2-7,.,.,TRBV6-1,CASRLEQYF,TGTGCCAGCAGGTTAGAGCAGTACTTC
TRBJ2-3,.,.,TRBV7-8,CASSPPGLRTDTQYF,TGTGCCAGCAGTCCACCGGGACTCCGGACAGATACGCAGTATTTT
TRBJ2-1,TRBD2,.,TRBV6-5,CASSSMGLAGVEQFF,TGTGCCAGCAGTTCGATGGGACTAGCGGGGGTAGAGCAGTTCTTC
TRBJ2-7,TRBD1,.,TRBV10-3,CAIRDGQGNHEQYF,TGTGCCATCAGAGACGGACAGGGGAACCACGAGCAGTACTTC
TRBJ2-2,TRBD2,.,TRBV12-5,CASGSSLAGVRTGELFF,TGTGCTAGTGGTTCTTCCCTAGCGGGAGTAAGGACCGGGGAGCTGTTTTTT
TRBJ2-7,.,.,TRBV2,CASIVRKEQYF,TGTGCCAGCATAGTAAGGAAGGAGCAGTACTTC
TRBJ2-1,.,.,TRBV30,CAWSGRNYPYNEQFF,TGTGCCTGGAGCGGGCGGAACTACCCCTACAATGAGCAGTTCTTC
TRBJ2-2,.,.,TRBV18,CASAGLPTTGELFF,TGTGCCTCCGCCGGTTTACCTACCACCGGGGAGCTGTTTTTT